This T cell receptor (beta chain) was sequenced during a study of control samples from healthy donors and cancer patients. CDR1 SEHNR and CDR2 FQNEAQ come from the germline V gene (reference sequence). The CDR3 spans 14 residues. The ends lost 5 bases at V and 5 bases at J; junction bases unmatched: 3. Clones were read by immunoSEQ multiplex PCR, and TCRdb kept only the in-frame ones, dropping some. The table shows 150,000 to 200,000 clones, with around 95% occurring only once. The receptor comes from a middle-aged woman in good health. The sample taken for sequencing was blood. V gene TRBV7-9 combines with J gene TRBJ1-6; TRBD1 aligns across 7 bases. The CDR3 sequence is CASSPGTDNSPLHF. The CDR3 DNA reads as TGTGCCAGCAGCCCGGGGACAGATAATTCACCCCTCCACTTT.